The present T cell receptor (beta chain) was sequenced within a study of blood T cell repertoires in COVID-19. Germline-derived CDR1 and CDR2 are SGHAT and FQNNGV. V was trimmed by 3 bases and J by 6 bases, leaving 12 bases between them. The CDR3 is 14 amino acids. Measured with immunoSEQ multiplex PCR; TCRdb has only the in-frame clones, and not every one. The table shows approximately 93,000 clones, with 70% to 90% occurring only once. This sequence joins TRBV11-2 and TRBJ1-5, with D possibly matching TRBD1 (5 bases). The sequenced material came from peripheral blood. The origin of this receptor is a man aged 50 or older with COVID-19, enrolled during active disease. The CDR3 DNA sequence: TGTGCCAGCAGCTTTTTAGGACAACTTCAGCCCCAGCATTTT. This sequence encodes CASSFLGQLQPQHF.